These 23 T cell receptor beta chains were all obtained from the same sample, sequenced in a study of blood T cell repertoires in COVID-19. Some clones are missing from TCRdb's copy, which holds only in-frame ones; the method was immunoSEQ multiplex PCR. The table shows under 130,000 clones, with about 80% occurring only once. Specimen: peripheral blood. Receptors originate from a woman in her 70s with acute or convalescent COVID-19.

This chain joins TRBV18 and TRBJ2-2; 9 bases fit TRBD2. Losses at the gene ends were 1 base for V and 0 bases for J; bases not matched to a gene: 3. The CDR3 runs 17 residues. Germline V CDR1 and CDR2: KGHSH, LQKENI. The DNA of the CDR3 is TGTGCCAGCTCACCACAGGCTAGCGGGACGAACACCGGGGAGCTGTTTTTT. This translates into CASSPQASGTNTGELFF.

The V gene is TRBV19, the J gene TRBJ1-5; perhaps TRBD1 as D (6 bases). V dropped 9 bases and J dropped 7 bases, with 19 bases sitting between them. Germline-derived CDR1 and CDR2 are LNHDA and SQIVND (reference sequence). CDR3 length: 14 residues. CDR3 DNA: TGTGCCAGCGACGAACAGGGAGTAAGACAGCCCCAGCATTTT. Protein sequence: CASDEQGVRQPQHF.

The CDR3 reads CASRLSGTGFQPQHF. In DNA form, the CDR3 reads TGTGCCAGCAGGCTATCCGGGACAGGTTTCCAGCCCCAGCATTTT. The rearrangement links TRBV2 to TRBJ1-5; 8 positions agree with TRBD1. This CDR3 contains 15 residues. V lost 6 bases, J lost 7 bases, and 11 bases stayed unmatched. Germline lookup yields CDR1 SNHLY and CDR2 FYNNEI.

This clone appeared a few times. The rearrangement uses TRBV29-1 and TRBJ1-1, with TRBD1 as a possible D gene (5 bases). CDR1 and CDR2 from the germline V gene are SQVTM and ANQGSEA. The CDR3 totals 12 residues. V lost 7 bases, J lost 1 base, and 10 bases lay in between. CDR3 amino acids: CSGTFGNTEAFF. The CDR3 DNA reads TGCAGCGGGACATTTGGGAACACTGAAGCTTTCTTT.

This clone was seen more than once but under ten times. The chain recombines TRBV6-5 with TRBJ1-4, with D unresolved. The CDR3 has 15 residues. V was cut by 2 bases and J by 8 bases, with 15 bases left in between. The germline CDR1 and CDR2 sequences are MNHEY and SVGAGI. Here the CDR3 DNA reads TGTGCCAGCAGTTACCGAGGATTGTTGGAAGAAAAACTGTTTTTT. This codes for CASSYRGLLEEKLFF.

V is TRBV4-2 and J is TRBJ2-7; 8 nucleotides line up with TRBD2. Germline loops: CDR1 LGHNA, CDR2 YNFKEQ. With V trimmed by 0 bases and J by 2 bases, 3 bases remained unmatched. The CDR3 extends over 15 amino acids. DNA of the CDR3: TGTGCCAGCAGCCAAGATCGGGGGGGGGCCTACGAGCAGTACTTC. Translated: CASSQDRGGAYEQYF.

The V and J genes are TRBV12-3 or TRBV12-4 and TRBJ1-1; TRBD1 is a possible D gene (5 bases). The CDR3 has 13 residues. Trimming shortened V by 5 bases and J by 7 bases, and 14 bases separated the two germline ends. CDR3 sequence (DNA): TGTGCCAGCAGTCTTCACGGGGGAGGTGAAGCTTTCTTT. Encoded protein: CASSLHGGGEAFF.

This chain links TRBV11-2 with TRBJ1-3; possibly TRBD1 for D (6 bases). Trimming removed 4 bases at V and 2 bases at J, with 15 bases between. This CDR3 is 16 amino acids long. The germline V gene encodes CDR1 SGHAT and CDR2 FQNNGV. The CDR3 spells CASSSVQNRAGNTIYF. CDR3 bases: TGTGCCAGCAGCTCCGTACAAAACAGGGCTGGAAACACCATATATTTT.

This sequence joins TRBV3-1 (or the pseudogene TRBV3-2) and TRBJ2-3; 8 positions match TRBD1. The CDR3 contains 15 residues. J gave up 0 bases and V 3 bases, and 2 bases lay outside the gene matches. Germline CDR1 LGHDT, CDR2 YNNKEL (reference sequence). The CDR3 region is CASSHGQGSTDTQYF. As DNA, the CDR3 is TGTGCCAGCAGCCACGGACAGGGTAGCACAGATACGCAGTATTTT.

The chain carries TRBV19 and TRBJ1-1, with 9 bases lining up with TRBD1. Germline values: CDR1 LNHDA, CDR2 SQIVND (reference sequence). J gave up 5 bases and V 7 bases, and 8 bases lay outside the gene matches. This CDR3 region has 14 residues. The CDR3, as DNA: TGTGCCAGTAAAAACAGGGGGCTAGATACTGAAGCTTTCTTT. Its translation: CASKNRGLDTEAFF.

The genes are TRBV11-2 and TRBJ1-3; D is ambiguous. CDR3 size: 16 residues. V lost 3 bases and J lost 0, with 12 bases in between. In germline, CDR1 is SGHAT, CDR2 FQNNGV. CDR3 amino acids: CASSFSEAYSGNTIYF. The CDR3 DNA sequence: TGTGCCAGCAGCTTTTCCGAGGCCTACTCTGGAAACACCATATATTTT. The whole variable domain, remainder taken from reference TRBV11-2 and TRBJ1-3, is EAGVAQSPRYKIIEKRQSVAFWCNPISGHATLYWYQQILGQGPKLLIQFQNNGVVDDSQLPKDRFSAERLKGVDSTLKIQPAKLEDSAVYLCASSFSEAYSGNTIYFGEGSWLTVV.

This rearrangement joins TRBV11-2 to TRBJ1-6, with D possibly TRBD1 on 6 matching bases. Looked up from germline, CDR1 is SGHAT and CDR2 is FQNNGV. The CDR3 has 15 residues. The V and J ends lost 2 bases and 1 base respectively, with 6 bases between them. The CDR3 protein is CASSLQGSYNSPLHF. The CDR3 DNA sequence: TGTGCCAGCAGCTTACAGGGGTCCTATAATTCACCCCTCCACTTT.

J is TRBJ1-5 and V is TRBV5-6, with D possibly TRBD1 on 5 matching bases. CDR1 and CDR2 (germline): SGHDT, YYEEEE. Trimming pared 0 bases from V and 7 bases from J, leaving 14 bases between. This CDR3 has 15 residues. The CDR3 DNA reads TGTGCCAGCAGCTTGGGCCCCGAAGGGGTCCAGCCCCAGCATTTT. Residues: CASSLGPEGVQPQHF. The full variable domain, completed using reference TRBV5-6 and TRBJ1-5, is DAGVTQSPTHLIKTRGQQVTLRCSPKSGHDTVSWYQQALGQGPQFIFQYYEEEERQRGNFPDRFSGHQFPNYSSELNVNALLLGDSALYLCASSLGPEGVQPQHFGDGTRLSIL.

The chain links TRBV5-1 to TRBJ2-1; D is uncertain. The CDR3 contains 13 residues. Germline values: CDR1 SGHRS, CDR2 YFSETQ. Trimming cost V 4 bases and J 9 bases, with 14 bases left between them. The CDR3 reads CASSLIPTGEQFF. The CDR3 coding sequence is TGCGCCAGCAGCCTCATACCGACTGGTGAGCAGTTCTTC. The full variable domain, in which reference TRBV5-1 and TRBJ2-1 provide the parts outside the CDR3, is KAGVTQTPRYLIKTRGQQVTLSCSPISGHRSVSWYQQTPGQGLQFLFEYFSETQRNKGNFPGRFSGRQFSNSRSEMNVSTLELGDSALYLCASSLIPTGEQFFGPGTRLTVL.

The chain carries TRBV7-9 and TRBJ2-7, with TRBD1 as a possible D gene (5 bases). The CDR3 totals 17 residues. Germline loops: CDR1 SEHNR, CDR2 FQNEAQ (reference sequence). Trimming left V 0 bases short and J 1 base short, with 16 bases between. CDR3 region: CASSLAPAGRKSYEQYF. CDR3 DNA: TGTGCCAGCAGCTTAGCTCCTGCAGGGCGCAAATCCTACGAGCAGTACTTC.

The J gene is TRBJ1-2, the V gene TRBV4-1, with a weak D call TRBD1 (5 bases). Per germline, CDR1 MGHRA and CDR2 YSYEKL. V was pared by 0 bases and J by 2 bases, with 10 bases between. The CDR3 totals 15 residues. The CDR3 protein is CASSQENRRNYGYTF. In DNA, the CDR3 is TGCGCCAGCAGCCAAGAAAACAGGAGAAACTATGGCTACACCTTC.

The chain is built from TRBV3-1 (or the pseudogene TRBV3-2) and TRBJ1-1; no firm D call. V lost 6 bases to trimming and J lost 1 base, with 9 bases between them. Germline V gene sequence: CDR1 LGHDT, CDR2 YNNKEL (reference sequence). The CDR3 extends over 13 amino acids. Written as DNA, the CDR3 is TGTGCCAGCAGGGAGTTTACGAACACTGAAGCTTTCTTT. Amino acids: CASREFTNTEAFF.

The rearrangement links TRBV5-1 to TRBJ2-2; D possibly corresponds to TRBD2 (5 bases). CDR1 is SGHRS and CDR2 is YFSETQ in the germline V gene. V was shortened by 6 bases and J by 1 base, with 19 bases between the two germline ends. The CDR3 covers 17 residues. CDR3 coding DNA: TGCGCCAGCAACCTCTTCCTCGTAAGCGGGAACACCGGGGAGCTGTTTTTT. Translation gives CASNLFLVSGNTGELFF.

This chain links TRBV12-3 or TRBV12-4 with TRBJ1-1; no clear D gene. CDR3 length: 12 residues. V was cut by 6 bases and J by 3 bases, with 8 bases left in between. CDR3 residues: CASSREDTEAFF. DNA for the CDR3: TGTGCCAGCAGCCGGGAGGACACTGAAGCTTTCTTT.

The chain joins TRBV5-4 to TRBJ2-3; D is unclear. The CDR3 is made up of 16 amino acids. The germline V and J ends were trimmed by 4 bases and 2 bases, with 17 bases remaining between them. Germline V gene lookup returns CDR1 SGHNT and CDR2 YYREEE (reference sequence). CDR3 protein: CASSLLIGLPTDTQYF. DNA of the CDR3: TGTGCCAGCAGCCTCCTAATTGGGCTTCCCACAGATACGCAGTATTTT. The entire variable domain, with the rest obtained from reference TRBV5-4 and TRBJ2-3, is as follows: ETGVTQSPTHLIKTRGQQVTLRCSSQSGHNTVSWYQQALGQGPQFIFQYYREEENGRGNFPPRFSGLQFPNYSSELNVNALELDDSALYLCASSLLIGLPTDTQYFGPGTRLTVL.

This clone appeared a few times. The chain carries TRBV7-8 and TRBJ2-1, with 13 bases identical to TRBD2. Germline assignment: CDR1 SGHVS and CDR2 FQNEAQ. V was clipped by 5 bases and J by 6 bases; unmatched bases: 4. The CDR3 has 15 residues. CDR3 protein: CASSVTSGGTNEQFF. For the CDR3, the DNA is TGTGCCAGCAGCGTGACTAGCGGGGGGACCAATGAGCAGTTCTTC.

This rearrangement joins TRBV19 to TRBJ2-7; D is unresolved. This CDR3 has 15 amino acids. V was pared by 5 bases and J by 0 bases, with 14 bases between. Per the germline V gene, CDR1 is LNHDA and CDR2 is SQIVND (reference sequence). CDR3 DNA sequence: TGTGCCAGTAGTTCCTCGTATAGAAGCTCCTACGAGCAGTACTTC. Translated, it gives CASSSSYRSSYEQYF.

J is TRBJ2-7 and V is TRBV6-2 or TRBV6-3; 10 positions agree with TRBD1. J lost 3 bases, V lost 4 bases, and 12 bases had no gene match. Germline values: CDR1 MNHEY, CDR2 SVGEGT. The CDR3 is made up of 17 amino acids. The CDR3 is CASSSPTDRGRIYEQYF. The CDR3 DNA reads as TGTGCCAGCAGTTCCCCTACCGACAGGGGGCGAATCTACGAGCAGTACTTC.